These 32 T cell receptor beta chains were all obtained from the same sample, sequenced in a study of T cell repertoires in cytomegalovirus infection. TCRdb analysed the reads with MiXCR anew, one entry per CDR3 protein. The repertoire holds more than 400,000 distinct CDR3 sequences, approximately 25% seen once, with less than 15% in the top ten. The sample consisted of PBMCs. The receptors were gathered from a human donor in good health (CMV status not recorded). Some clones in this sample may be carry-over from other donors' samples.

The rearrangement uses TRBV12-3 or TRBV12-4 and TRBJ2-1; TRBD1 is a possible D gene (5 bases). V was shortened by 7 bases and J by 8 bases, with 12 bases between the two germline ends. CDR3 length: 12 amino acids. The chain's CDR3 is CASTRVRDEQFF. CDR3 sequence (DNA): TGTGCCAGCACCAGGGTAAGGGATGAGCAGTTCTTC.

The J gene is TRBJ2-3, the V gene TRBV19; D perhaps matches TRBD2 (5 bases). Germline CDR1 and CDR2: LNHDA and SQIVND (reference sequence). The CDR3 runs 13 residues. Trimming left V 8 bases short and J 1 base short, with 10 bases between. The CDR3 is CASRLARTDTQYF. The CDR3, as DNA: TGTGCCAGTCGGCTAGCCCGCACAGATACGCAGTATTTT.

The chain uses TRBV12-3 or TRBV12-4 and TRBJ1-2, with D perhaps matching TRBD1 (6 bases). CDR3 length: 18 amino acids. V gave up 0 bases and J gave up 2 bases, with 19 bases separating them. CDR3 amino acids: CASSLAPGTPNYNYGYTF. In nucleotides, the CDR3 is TGTGCCAGCAGTTTAGCGCCCGGGACACCGAATTACAACTATGGCTACACCTTC.

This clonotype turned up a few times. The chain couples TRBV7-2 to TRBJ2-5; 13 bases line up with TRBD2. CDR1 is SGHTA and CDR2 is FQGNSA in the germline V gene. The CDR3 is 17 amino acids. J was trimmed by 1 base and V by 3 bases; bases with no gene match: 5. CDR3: CASSLGLAGLIQETQYF. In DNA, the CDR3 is TGTGCCAGCAGCTTGGGACTAGCGGGACTGATCCAAGAGACCCAGTACTTC.

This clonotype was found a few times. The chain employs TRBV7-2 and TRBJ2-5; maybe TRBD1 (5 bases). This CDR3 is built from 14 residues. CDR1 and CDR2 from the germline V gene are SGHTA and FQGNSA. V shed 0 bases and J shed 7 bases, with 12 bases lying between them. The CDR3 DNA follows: TGTGCCAGCAGCTTAGCAGGGGCACCGGGGACCCAGTACTTC. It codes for CASSLAGAPGTQYF.

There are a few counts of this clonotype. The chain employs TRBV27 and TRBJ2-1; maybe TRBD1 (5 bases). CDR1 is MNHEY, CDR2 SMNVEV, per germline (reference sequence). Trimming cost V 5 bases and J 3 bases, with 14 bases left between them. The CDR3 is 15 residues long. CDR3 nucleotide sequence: TGTGCCAGCAGTCCCAGGGTTCTCGGCTACAATGAGCAGTTCTTC. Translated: CASSPRVLGYNEQFF.

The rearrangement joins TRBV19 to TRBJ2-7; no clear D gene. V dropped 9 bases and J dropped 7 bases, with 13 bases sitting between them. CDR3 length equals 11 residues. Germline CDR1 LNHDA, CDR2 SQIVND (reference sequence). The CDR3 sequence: CARMAPGEQYV. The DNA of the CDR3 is TGTGCCAGGATGGCCCCAGGAGAGCAGTACGTC.

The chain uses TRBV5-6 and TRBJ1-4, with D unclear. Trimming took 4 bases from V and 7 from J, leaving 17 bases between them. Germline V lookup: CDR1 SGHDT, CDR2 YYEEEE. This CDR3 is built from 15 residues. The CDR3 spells CASSQVPGSGEKLFF. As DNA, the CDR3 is TGTGCCAGCAGCCAAGTCCCGGGGAGCGGTGAAAAACTGTTTTTT.

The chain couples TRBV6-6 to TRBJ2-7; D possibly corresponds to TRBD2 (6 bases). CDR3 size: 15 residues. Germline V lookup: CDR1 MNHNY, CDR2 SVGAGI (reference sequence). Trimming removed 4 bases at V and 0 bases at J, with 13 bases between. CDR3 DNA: TGTGCCAGCAGTTCCCCGGGACTCCTCTCCTACGAGCAGTACTTC. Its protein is CASSSPGLLSYEQYF.

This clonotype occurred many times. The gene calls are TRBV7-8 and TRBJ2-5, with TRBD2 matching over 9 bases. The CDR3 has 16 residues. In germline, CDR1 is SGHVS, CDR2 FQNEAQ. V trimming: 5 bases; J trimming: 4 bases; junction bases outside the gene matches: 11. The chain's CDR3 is CASSTAGGPFRETQYF. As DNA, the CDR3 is TGTGCCAGCAGCACGGCGGGAGGGCCCTTTAGAGAGACCCAGTACTTC.

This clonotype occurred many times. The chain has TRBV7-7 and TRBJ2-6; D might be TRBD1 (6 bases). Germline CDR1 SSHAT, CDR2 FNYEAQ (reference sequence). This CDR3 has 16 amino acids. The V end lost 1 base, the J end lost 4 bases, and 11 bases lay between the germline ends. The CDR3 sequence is CASSLGSGVGANVLTF. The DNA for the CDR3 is TGTGCCAGCAGCTTAGGGTCAGGGGTAGGGGCCAACGTCCTGACTTTC.

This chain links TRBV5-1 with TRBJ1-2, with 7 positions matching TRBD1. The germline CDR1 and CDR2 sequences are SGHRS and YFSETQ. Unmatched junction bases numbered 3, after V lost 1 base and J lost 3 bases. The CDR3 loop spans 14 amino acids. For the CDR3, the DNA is TGCGCCAGCAGCTTGAACAGGGGCGACTATGGCTACACCTTC. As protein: CASSLNRGDYGYTF.

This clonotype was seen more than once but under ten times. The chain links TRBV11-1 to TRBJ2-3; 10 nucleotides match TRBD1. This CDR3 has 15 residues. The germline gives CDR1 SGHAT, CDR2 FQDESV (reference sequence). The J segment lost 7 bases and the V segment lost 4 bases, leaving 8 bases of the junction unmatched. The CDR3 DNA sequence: TGTGCCAGCAGCTCCCGGGACAGGGGCGCGAATACGCAGTATTTT. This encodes CASSSRDRGANTQYF.

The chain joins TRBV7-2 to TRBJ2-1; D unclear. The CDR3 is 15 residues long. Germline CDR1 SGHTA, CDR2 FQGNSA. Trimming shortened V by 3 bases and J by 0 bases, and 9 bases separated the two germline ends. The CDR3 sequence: CASSLGRYSYNEQFF. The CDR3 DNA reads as TGTGCCAGCAGCTTGGGTCGGTACTCCTACAATGAGCAGTTCTTC.

The DNA of the CDR3 is TGTGCCAGCAGCTCAACGACAGGGGAGCACAATTCACCCCTCCACTTT. This translates into CASSSTTGEHNSPLHF. This sequence joins TRBV7-1 and TRBJ1-6; 8 bases are shared with TRBD1. TRBV7-1 is an open reading frame, and its role is uncertain. This CDR3 comprises 16 residues. V shed 2 bases, J shed 7 bases, and the junction held 7 bases outside the gene matches.

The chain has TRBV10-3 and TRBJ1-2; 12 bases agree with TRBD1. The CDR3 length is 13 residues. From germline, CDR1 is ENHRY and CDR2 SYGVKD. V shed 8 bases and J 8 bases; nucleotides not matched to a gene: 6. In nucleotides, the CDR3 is TGTGCCATCCGGGGACAGGGGGCTGACGGCTACACCTTC. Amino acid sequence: CAIRGQGADGYTF.

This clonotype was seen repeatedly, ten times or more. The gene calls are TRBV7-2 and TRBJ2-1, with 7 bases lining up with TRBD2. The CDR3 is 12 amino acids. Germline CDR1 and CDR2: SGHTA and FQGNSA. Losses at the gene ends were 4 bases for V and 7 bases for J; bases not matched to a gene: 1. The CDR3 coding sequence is TGTGCCAGCAGCTGGGGGGGGAATGAGCAGTTCTTC. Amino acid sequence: CASSWGGNEQFF.

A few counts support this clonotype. For the CDR3, the DNA is TGTGCCAGCAAAATAGCGGGAGGGCCCAATGAGCAGTTCTTC. This sequence encodes CASKIAGGPNEQFF. J is TRBJ2-1 and V is TRBV6-2 or TRBV6-3, with 11 bases aligning to TRBD2. This CDR3 contains 14 residues. The trim removed 7 bases at V and 6 bases at J, leaving 5 bases unmatched. Germline V CDR1 and CDR2: MNHEY, SVGEGT.

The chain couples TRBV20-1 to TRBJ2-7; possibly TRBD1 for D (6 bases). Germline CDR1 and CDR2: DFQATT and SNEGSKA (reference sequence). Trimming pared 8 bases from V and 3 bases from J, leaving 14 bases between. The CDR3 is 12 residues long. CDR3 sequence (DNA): TGCAGTCGGGACACAAGTTTCTACGAGCAGTACTTC. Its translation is CSRDTSFYEQYF.

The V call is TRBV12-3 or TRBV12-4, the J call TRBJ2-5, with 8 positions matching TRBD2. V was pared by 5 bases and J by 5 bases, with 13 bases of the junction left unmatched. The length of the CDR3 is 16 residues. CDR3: CASSAVAGQARETQYF. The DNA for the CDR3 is TGTGCCAGCAGTGCGGTAGCGGGGCAGGCTCGGGAGACCCAGTACTTC.

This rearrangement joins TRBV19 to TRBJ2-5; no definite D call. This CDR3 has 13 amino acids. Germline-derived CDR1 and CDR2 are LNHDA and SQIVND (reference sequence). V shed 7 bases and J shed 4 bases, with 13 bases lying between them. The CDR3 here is CASTPRVGETQYF. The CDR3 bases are TGTGCCAGTACCCCAAGGGTTGGAGAGACCCAGTACTTC.

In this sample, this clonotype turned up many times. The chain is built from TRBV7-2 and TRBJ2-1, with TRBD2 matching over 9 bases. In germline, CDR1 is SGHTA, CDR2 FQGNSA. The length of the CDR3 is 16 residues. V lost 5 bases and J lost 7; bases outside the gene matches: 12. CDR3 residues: CASSERLAVAGNEQFF. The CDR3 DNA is TGTGCCAGCAGCGAGAGACTAGCGGTCGCCGGGAATGAGCAGTTCTTC.

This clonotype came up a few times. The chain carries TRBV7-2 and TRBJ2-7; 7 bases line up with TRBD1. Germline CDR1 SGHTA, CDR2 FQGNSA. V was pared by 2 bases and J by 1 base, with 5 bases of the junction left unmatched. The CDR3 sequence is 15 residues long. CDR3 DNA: TGTGCCAGCAGCTTATTATTGGGACAGTCCTACGAGCAGTACTTC. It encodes CASSLLLGQSYEQYF.

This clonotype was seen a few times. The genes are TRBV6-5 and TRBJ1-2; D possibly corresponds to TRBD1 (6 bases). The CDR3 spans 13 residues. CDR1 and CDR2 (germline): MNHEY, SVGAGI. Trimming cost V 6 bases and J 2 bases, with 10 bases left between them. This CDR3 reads CASSEDSNYGYTF. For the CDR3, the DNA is TGTGCCAGCAGCGAGGACAGCAACTATGGCTACACCTTC.

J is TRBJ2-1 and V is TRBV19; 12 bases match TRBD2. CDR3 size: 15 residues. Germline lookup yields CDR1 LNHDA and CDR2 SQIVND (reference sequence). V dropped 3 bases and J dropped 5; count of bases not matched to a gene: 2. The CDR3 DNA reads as TGTGCCAGTAGTATCGGACTAGCGGGAAACAATGAGCAGTTCTTC. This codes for CASSIGLAGNNEQFF.

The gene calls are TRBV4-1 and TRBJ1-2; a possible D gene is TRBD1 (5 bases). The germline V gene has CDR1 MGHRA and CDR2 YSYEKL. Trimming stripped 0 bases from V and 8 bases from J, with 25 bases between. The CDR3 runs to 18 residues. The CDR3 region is CASSQEWLIGAGWSGYTF. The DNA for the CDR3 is TGCGCCAGCAGCCAAGAATGGCTCATAGGGGCAGGGTGGAGCGGCTACACCTTC.

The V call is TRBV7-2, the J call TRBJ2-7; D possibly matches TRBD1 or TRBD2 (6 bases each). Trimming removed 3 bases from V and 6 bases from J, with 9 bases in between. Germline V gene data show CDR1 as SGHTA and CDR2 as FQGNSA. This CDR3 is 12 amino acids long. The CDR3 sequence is CASSFWGAEQYF. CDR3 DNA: TGTGCCAGCAGCTTCTGGGGGGCCGAGCAGTACTTC.

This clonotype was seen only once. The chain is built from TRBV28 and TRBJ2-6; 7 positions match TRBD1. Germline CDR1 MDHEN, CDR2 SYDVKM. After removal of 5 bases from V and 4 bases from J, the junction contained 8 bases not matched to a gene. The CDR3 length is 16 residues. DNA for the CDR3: TGTGCCAGCAGTATTCCGCACAGGGGAGGGGCCAACGTCCTGACTTTC. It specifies CASSIPHRGGANVLTF.

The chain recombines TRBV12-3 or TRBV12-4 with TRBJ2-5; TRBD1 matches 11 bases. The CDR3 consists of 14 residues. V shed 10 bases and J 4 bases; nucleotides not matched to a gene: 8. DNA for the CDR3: TGTGCCAACACCCCCGGACAGGGGGCAGAGACCCAGTACTTC. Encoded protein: CANTPGQGAETQYF.

CDR3 sequence (DNA): TGCGCCAGCAGCCAAGATCGTGGGACAGGCTATGGCTACACCTTC. Translated, it gives CASSQDRGTGYGYTF. The genes are TRBV4-3 and TRBJ1-2, with TRBD1 matching 8 bases. Germline CDR1 is LGHNA and CDR2 is YSLEER. V shed 0 bases, J shed 4 bases, and the junction held 4 bases outside the gene matches. The CDR3 has 15 amino acids.

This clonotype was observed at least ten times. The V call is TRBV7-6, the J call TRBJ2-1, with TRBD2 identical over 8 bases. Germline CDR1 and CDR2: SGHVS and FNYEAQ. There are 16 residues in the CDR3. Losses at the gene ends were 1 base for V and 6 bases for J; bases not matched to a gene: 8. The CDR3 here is CASSLEAGAGTNEQFF. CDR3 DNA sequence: TGTGCCAGCAGCTTAGAAGCGGGAGCGGGGACCAATGAGCAGTTCTTC.

For the CDR3, the DNA is TGCAGTGCTAGTCGGTCCGGACAGGGGGCAGATACGCAGTATTTT. It specifies CSASRSGQGADTQYF. The genes are TRBV20-1 and TRBJ2-3; 10 nucleotides align to TRBD1. The CDR3 is made up of 15 amino acids. After removal of 3 bases from V and 4 bases from J, the junction contained 7 bases not matched to a gene. Germline CDR1 DFQATT, CDR2 SNEGSKA (reference sequence).